The 26 T cell receptor beta chains given below trace back to one sample, sequenced in a study of OX40 agonist ivuxolimab in advanced cancers. Library prep was done by the immunoSEQ multiplex PCR assay. TCRdb obtained this table from immuneACCESS and retained in-frame rearrangements with V and J assigned. These tables miss some clones; where compared with another copy, unresolved V genes account for less than half of the shortfall, and the remainder is unexplained. Within this sample are under 50,000 clones, with about three quarters of them counted one time only. The ten largest clones capture 7.5% to 10% of the sample. This specimen was CD4+ or CD8+ T cells sorted from blood, taken in a trial of the OX40 agonist ivuxolimab. The receptors here all came from an adult with an advanced solid tumor such as melanoma, head and neck, liver or kidney cancer.

The V gene is TRBV28, the J gene TRBJ1-4; 7 bases are shared with TRBD1. With 6 bases clipped from V and 5 bases from J, the junction kept 6 bases outside the gene matches. This CDR3 contains 14 residues. The germline CDR1 and CDR2 sequences are MDHEN and SYDVKM. The CDR3 reads CASRPGTANEKLFF. The CDR3 DNA reads as TGTGCCAGCAGGCCCGGGACAGCCAATGAAAAACTGTTTTTT.

The gene calls are TRBV7-2 and TRBJ1-5, with D unclear. Germline V gives CDR1 SGHTA, CDR2 FQGNSA. This CDR3 has 14 residues. Trimming removed 6 bases from V and 6 bases from J, with 15 bases in between. This CDR3 reads CASSLDGSGQPQHF. CDR3 bases: TGTGCCAGCAGTTTGGACGGATCGGGTCAGCCCCAGCATTTT.

The chain carries TRBV10-3 and TRBJ2-7; D may be TRBD1 or TRBD2 (6 bases each). V lost 7 bases to trimming and J lost 3 bases, with 10 bases between them. Germline V CDR1 and CDR2: ENHRY, SYGVKD. This CDR3 contains 12 residues. The CDR3 sequence: CAIKKGGYEQYF. The CDR3 DNA reads as TGTGCCATCAAAAAGGGGGGCTACGAGCAGTACTTC.

The genes are TRBV6-1 and TRBJ1-2; D uncertain. Trimming took off 1 base at V and 6 bases at J, with 9 bases between the two ends. Germline CDR1 and CDR2: MNHNS and SASEGT. This CDR3 region has 13 residues. The CDR3 nucleotides read TGTGCCAGCAGTGAAGGGCTCTGGGATGGCTACACCTTC. The encoded protein is CASSEGLWDGYTF.

V is TRBV5-1 and J is TRBJ2-2; tentatively, D is TRBD2 (5 bases). CDR1 is SGHRS, CDR2 YFSETQ, per germline. The V end was cut by 4 bases, the J end by 1 base, with 8 bases between. This CDR3 is built from 14 residues. CDR3 protein: CASSRDQNTGELFF. The DNA for the CDR3 is TGCGCCAGCAGCCGGGATCAGAACACCGGGGAGCTGTTTTTT.

The rearrangement uses TRBV5-6 and TRBJ1-2, with D possibly being TRBD1 (5 bases). V shed 0 bases and J shed 5 bases, with 5 bases lying between them. The CDR3 has 12 residues. Per the germline V gene, CDR1 is SGHDT and CDR2 is YYEEEE. This CDR3 reads CASSLGGYGYTF. The CDR3 DNA is TGTGCCAGCAGCTTGGGGGGGTATGGCTACACCTTC.

Note on this clone: Sequence at one end of the junction differs from germline and may be a read error. V is TRBV5-1 and J is TRBJ2-3, with TRBD2 matching over 7 bases. Germline V gene lookup returns CDR1 SGHRS and CDR2 YFSETQ. The CDR3 runs to 12 residues. This CDR3 is CASSLAEASGHF. CDR3 in DNA: TGCGCCAGCAGCTTGGCCGAGGCTAGCGGACATTTT.

This chain connects TRBV1 to TRBJ1-1. TRBV1 counts as a pseudogene. The CDR3 consists of 12 residues. The CDR3 sequence: CTSSQTNTEAFF. CDR3 DNA: TGCACCAGCAGCCAAACTAACACTGAAGCTTTCTTT.

Concerning this clone itself: One end of the junction is discordant with germline, which a read error may explain. The chain carries TRBV5-6 and TRBJ1-2; weak D call: TRBD1 (6 bases). CDR1 is SGHDT and CDR2 is YYEEEE in the germline V gene. CDR3 length: 14 residues. The CDR3 DNA reads as TGTGCCAGCACCTTGAGGGGGAGCTACTATGGCTACACCTTC. Its protein product is CASTLRGSYYGYTF.

The chain recombines TRBV10-1 with TRBJ2-7; 10 bases fit TRBD2. Trimming at V came to 2 bases and at J to 6 bases, leaving 7 bases not matched to a gene. The CDR3 totals 15 residues. The V gene's germline CDR1 is WNHNN and CDR2 SYGVQD (reference sequence). DNA for the CDR3: TGCGCCAGCAGTGAGGGGGTGACTAGCGGGTTCGAGCAGTACTTC. Its translation is CASSEGVTSGFEQYF.

The chain joins TRBV7-2 to TRBJ1-1; D is unclear. Looked up from germline, CDR1 is SGHTA and CDR2 is FQGNSA. Trimming shortened V by 1 base and J by 5 bases, and 11 bases separated the two germline ends. CDR3 length: 14 amino acids. The CDR3 sequence: CASSLGALKTEAFF. CDR3 bases: TGTGCCAGCAGCTTAGGCGCACTAAAGACTGAAGCTTTCTTT.

CDR3 amino acids: CASSEAFTDTQYF. The CDR3 nucleotides read TGTGCCAGCTCAGAGGCCTTCACAGATACGCAGTATTTT. V gene TRBV18 combines with J gene TRBJ2-3; D is unresolved. The CDR3 is 13 amino acids. Germline values: CDR1 KGHSH, CDR2 LQKENI. V was shortened by 5 bases and J by 2 bases, with 8 bases between the two germline ends.

This clone was seen a single time. V is TRBV6-1 and J is TRBJ2-4; possible D gene TRBD1, 6 bases. There are 12 residues in the CDR3. The V end was cut by 7 bases, the J end by 8 bases, with 12 bases between. Germline CDR1 reads MNHNS; CDR2 reads SASEGT. CDR3 protein: CASNTGLDIQYF. The CDR3 coding sequence is TGTGCCAGCAACACAGGGTTGGACATTCAGTACTTC.

The chain uses TRBV28 and TRBJ2-5; maybe TRBD1 (6 bases). Per the germline V gene, CDR1 is MDHEN and CDR2 is SYDVKM. This CDR3 comprises 15 residues. V shed 3 bases and J shed 2 bases, with 13 bases lying between them. The CDR3 is CASSFLGAVQETQYF. CDR3 coding DNA: TGTGCCAGCAGTTTTTTGGGGGCTGTTCAAGAGACCCAGTACTTC.

The V and J genes are TRBV5-1 and TRBJ2-5, with 10 bases matching TRBD1. The CDR3 extends over 15 amino acids. Germline V gene data show CDR1 as SGHRS and CDR2 as YFSETQ. Trimming removed 4 bases from V and 5 bases from J; junction bases left unmatched: 8. The CDR3 sequence: CASSNPGQGPETQYF. The CDR3 region has the DNA TGCGCCAGCAGCAATCCGGGACAGGGGCCGGAGACCCAGTACTTC.

V is TRBV4-2 and J is TRBJ2-7; the D is unclear. V was pared by 0 bases and J by 5 bases, with 14 bases between. The CDR3 is 15 amino acids. Germline V CDR1 and CDR2: LGHNA, YNFKEQ. CDR3 sequence (DNA): TGTGCCAGCAGCCAAGAGGCAGGAAAAGTCCACGAGCAGTACTTC. Translated: CASSQEAGKVHEQYF.

The chain is built from TRBV7-3 and TRBJ1-6; D is ambiguous. Germline CDR1 SGHTA, CDR2 FQGTGA. The CDR3 runs to 13 residues. V lost 3 bases, J lost 5 bases, and 5 bases lay in between. The chain's CDR3 is CASSFGNNSPLHF. The CDR3 bases are TGTGCCAGCAGCTTCGGAAATAATTCACCCCTCCACTTT. Full variable domain (rest looked up from reference TRBV7-3 and TRBJ1-6): GAGVSQTPSNKVTEKGKYVELRCDPISGHTALYWYRQSLGQGPEFLIYFQGTGAADDSGLPNDRFFAVRPEGSVSTLKIQRTERGDSAVYLCASSFGNNSPLHFGNGTRLTVT.

V and J are TRBV7-3 and TRBJ1-1; D is perhaps TRBD1 (5 bases). The V end was cut by 6 bases, the J end by 3 bases, with 14 bases between. CDR1 SGHTA and CDR2 FQGTGA come from the germline V gene. The CDR3 extends over 14 amino acids. CDR3 region: CASRLKGLDTEAFF. The CDR3 DNA sequence: TGTGCCAGCAGGTTGAAGGGGTTAGACACTGAAGCTTTCTTT.

In its sample, this clone was seen once. The J gene is TRBJ2-1, the V gene TRBV7-6, with TRBD2 identical over 10 bases. The V segment lost 5 bases and the J segment 10 bases; nucleotides outside the gene matches: 17. The CDR3 sequence is 17 residues long. Germline-derived CDR1 and CDR2 are SGHVS and FNYEAQ. The CDR3 spells CASSPREDSGRSREQFF. The CDR3 DNA is TGTGCCAGCAGCCCAAGAGAAGATAGCGGGAGGTCGCGGGAGCAGTTCTTC.

J is TRBJ2-3 and V is TRBV28; D unresolved. This CDR3 is built from 17 residues. Germline CDR1 MDHEN, CDR2 SYDVKM. The ends were cut back, 2 bases at V and 1 base at J, with 16 bases in the middle. The CDR3 reads CASSLGLRQLGTDTQYF. The CDR3 DNA reads TGTGCCAGCAGTTTAGGCCTGAGGCAGTTGGGCACAGATACGCAGTATTTT. The full variable domain, its missing parts supplied by reference TRBV28 and TRBJ2-3, is DVKVTQSSRYLVKRTGEKVFLECVQDMDHENMFWYRQDPGLGLRLIYFSYDVKMKEKGDIPEGYSVSREKKERFSLILESASTNQTSMYLCASSLGLRQLGTDTQYFGPGTRLTVL.

The sample holds one count of this clone. The chain uses TRBV9 and TRBJ2-2; 8 nucleotides match TRBD2. This CDR3 region has 13 residues. Looked up from germline, CDR1 is SGDLS and CDR2 is YYNGEE. V shed 7 bases, J shed 7 bases, and the junction held 6 bases outside the gene matches. CDR3 sequence reads: CASGAGVSGELFF. Written as DNA, the CDR3 is TGTGCCAGCGGAGCGGGAGTTAGCGGGGAGCTGTTTTTT.

The chain recombines TRBV11-2 with TRBJ2-7; TRBD1 matches 8 bases. Germline CDR1 SGHAT, CDR2 FQNNGV. V lost 7 bases to trimming and J lost 3 bases; unmatched junction nucleotides: 8. The CDR3 has 14 amino acids. CDR3 DNA: TGTGCCAGCACCCGGACAGGGACAAGCTACGAGCAGTACTTC. Its translation is CASTRTGTSYEQYF.

The rearrangement links TRBV5-6 to TRBJ2-3, with 12 bases that match TRBD2. V lost 4 bases and J lost 0; bases outside the gene matches: 3. This CDR3 is built from 16 residues. Germline V gene lookup returns CDR1 SGHDT and CDR2 YYEEEE. CDR3 amino acids: CASSETSGSSTDTQYF. In DNA form, the CDR3 reads TGTGCCAGCAGCGAGACTAGCGGGAGCAGCACAGATACGCAGTATTTT.

The V call is TRBV11-2, the J call TRBJ2-3; D not certain. The germline V and J ends were trimmed by 5 bases and 9 bases, with 12 bases remaining between them. The germline V gene encodes CDR1 SGHAT and CDR2 FQNNGV. This CDR3 region has 12 residues. The CDR3 nucleotides read TGTGCCAGCAGCAGCACCTCGTGGACGCAGTATTTT. This sequence encodes CASSSTSWTQYF.

This chain joins TRBV7-9 and TRBJ1-5; 8 bases are a match to TRBD1. Germline-derived CDR1 and CDR2 are SEHNR and FQNEAQ (reference sequence). The CDR3 totals 14 residues. With V trimmed by 5 bases and J by 2 bases, 2 bases remained unmatched. The CDR3 spells CASSLDRGNQPQHF. As DNA, the CDR3 is TGTGCCAGCAGCCTGGACAGGGGCAATCAGCCCCAGCATTTT.

This rearrangement joins TRBV9 to TRBJ2-2; D remains ambiguous. Looked up from germline, CDR1 is SGDLS and CDR2 is YYNGEE. The CDR3 covers 15 residues. Trimming pared 0 bases from V and 2 bases from J, leaving 8 bases between. CDR3 loop: CASSVAAVNTGELFF. DNA for the CDR3: TGTGCCAGCAGCGTAGCGGCGGTAAACACCGGGGAGCTGTTTTTT.